Shown below are 12 T cell receptor beta chains from a single sample sequenced in a study of cytomegalovirus exposure and HLA in healthy donors. 13 Jbeta primers and 60 Vbeta primers were used for the PCR. The method was immunoSEQ multiplex PCR; TCRdb's version includes in-frame clones alone and lacks a portion of them. The data contain around 86,000 clones, 77% of them singletons. Sequenced sample: PBMCs. The receptor set was obtained from a man aged 45-65 years in good health and CMV-seropositive.

The chain is built from TRBV7-7 and TRBJ1-3; D is uncertain. In germline, CDR1 is SSHAT, CDR2 FNYEAQ (reference sequence). V was clipped by 8 bases and J by 5 bases, with 7 bases between them. The CDR3 has 11 residues. The CDR3 sequence: CASSFRNTIYF. The CDR3 DNA is TGTGCCAGCTCCTTCCGAAACACCATATATTTT. Full variable domain (missing parts from reference TRBV7-7 and TRBJ1-3): GAGVSQSPRYKVTKRGQDVTLRCDPISSHATLYWYQQALGQGPEFLTYFNYEAQPDKSGLPSDRFSAERPEGSISTLTIQRTEQRDSAMYRCASSFRNTIYFGEGSWLTVV.

The chain employs TRBV12-5 and TRBJ1-2; TRBD1 aligns across 8 bases. Germline V gives CDR1 LGHNT, CDR2 FRNRAP. The CDR3 sequence is 13 residues long. The V gene end was trimmed by 5 bases and the J gene end by 7 bases; junction bases not matched to a gene: 6. CDR3 protein: CASGQGQGGGYTF. In DNA, the CDR3 is TGTGCTAGTGGTCAAGGACAGGGAGGTGGCTACACCTTC. The whole variable domain, filled in from reference TRBV12-5 and TRBJ1-2, reads DARVTQTPRHKVTEMGQEVTMRCQPILGHNTVFWYRQTMMQGLELLAYFRNRAPLDDSGMPKDRFSAEMPDATLATLKIQPSEPRDSAVYFCASGQGQGGGYTFGSGTRLTVV.

On this clone itself: The junction differs from germline at one of its ends, possibly a read error. The V and J genes are TRBV7-9 and TRBJ2-3; 8 bases fit TRBD1. CDR3 length: 18 amino acids. Per the germline V gene, CDR1 is SEHNR and CDR2 is FQNEAQ (reference sequence). The CDR3 is CSSSPDSWAGGRPDTQYF. Written as DNA, the CDR3 is TGTTCCAGCAGCCCCGATTCTTGGGCAGGGGGCCGGCCAGATACGCAGTATTTT.

The V gene is TRBV19, the J gene TRBJ2-4; perhaps TRBD1 as D (6 bases). The germline CDR1 and CDR2 sequences are LNHDA and SQIVND (reference sequence). Between the trimmed V and J ends, which lost 0 bases and 1 base, there was a span of 22 bases. The CDR3 length is 20 residues. The CDR3 bases are TGTGCCAGTAGTATAGAGGACAGCAGCGGCGGTCTAATGGCCAAAAACATTCAGTACTTC. Translation: CASSIEDSSGGLMAKNIQYF.

This chain links TRBV29-1 with TRBJ2-7, with 10 bases that match TRBD2. CDR1 SQVTM and CDR2 ANQGSEA come from the germline V gene. CDR3 size: 14 residues. J lost 6 bases, V lost 4 bases, and 9 bases had no gene match. The CDR3: CSVGGAGGSREQYF. For the CDR3, the DNA is TGCAGCGTTGGAGGAGCGGGAGGGAGTCGCGAGCAGTACTTC.

The CDR3 region has the DNA TGTGCCAGCAGGGGACAGGGAGGCGAGGAGCAGTACTTC. This translates into CASRGQGGEEQYF. V is TRBV6-5 and J is TRBJ2-7, with 9 positions matching TRBD1. Trimming removed 6 bases from V and 7 bases from J; junction bases left unmatched: 7. This CDR3 is 13 amino acids long. Looked up from germline, CDR1 is MNHEY and CDR2 is SVGAGI.

The V gene is TRBV11-3, the J gene TRBJ2-2; 10 bases map to TRBD2. Germline trimming cut 6 bases from V and 2 bases from J; bases unmatched to any gene: 9. Germline values: CDR1 SGHNT, CDR2 YENEEA. The CDR3 is 17 amino acids. CDR3: CASRGHGTSVNTGELFF. Written as DNA, the CDR3 is TGTGCCAGCAGGGGACACGGGACTAGCGTAAACACCGGGGAGCTGTTTTTT.

This clone has only one observation. This chain connects TRBV7-9 to TRBJ2-1, with 8 bases matching TRBD1. J gave up 0 bases and V 6 bases, and 10 bases lay outside the gene matches. This CDR3 has 17 residues. The germline V gene encodes CDR1 SEHNR and CDR2 FQNEAQ (reference sequence). CDR3 DNA sequence: TGTGCCAGCAGTTGGGAAGGACAGGGAAACTCCTACAATGAGCAGTTCTTC. It specifies CASSWEGQGNSYNEQFF.

This clone was recorded only once. The chain uses TRBV9 and TRBJ1-4; D not resolved. CDR1 and CDR2 from the germline V gene are SGDLS and YYNGEE. The germline V and J ends were trimmed by 0 bases and 0 bases, with 9 bases remaining between them. The CDR3 is 16 amino acids. CDR3 DNA: TGTGCCAGCAGCGTAGCACCCCACTCAACTAATGAAAAACTGTTTTTT. Protein sequence: CASSVAPHSTNEKLFF.

The chain joins TRBV7-8 to TRBJ1-5; possibly TRBD1 for D (5 bases). Germline CDR1 and CDR2: SGHVS and FQNEAQ. V was pared by 5 bases and J by 10 bases, with 24 bases between. This CDR3 is 16 amino acids long. The CDR3 DNA follows: TGTGCCAGCAGCCTCGGGACGGACACTAGCAAAGGTCCCCAGCATTTT. Its protein product is CASSLGTDTSKGPQHF.

The genes are TRBV2 and TRBJ2-2; D possibly corresponds to TRBD1 (6 bases). The germline V gene encodes CDR1 SNHLY and CDR2 FYNNEI. This CDR3 comprises 13 residues. V lost 6 bases and J lost 6, with 11 bases in between. The CDR3 is CASSPRGAGELFF. In DNA form, the CDR3 reads TGTGCCAGCAGCCCCAGGGGCGCCGGGGAGCTGTTTTTT.

This chain links TRBV6-5 with TRBJ2-5; 9 bases map to TRBD1. The CDR3 is made up of 14 amino acids. With V trimmed by 6 bases and J by 4 bases, 6 bases remained unmatched. Per the germline V gene, CDR1 is MNHEY and CDR2 is SVGAGI. This CDR3 is CASRHRGRGETQYF. The CDR3 region has the DNA TGTGCCAGCAGACACAGGGGGCGGGGAGAGACCCAGTACTTC.